This TCR beta chain is drawn from a study of STAT5B mutations in CD4+ large granular lymphocyte leukemia. Note on this clone: Its specificity is unknown.

The method was immunoSEQ multiplex PCR; TCRdb's version includes in-frame clones alone and lacks a portion of them. The sample has around 50,000 clones, roughly 84% seen once. Study observations and caveats: Patient CD4-sorted repertoires looked more clonal than healthy CD4+ repertoires, even without putative leukemic clones.

Trimming cost V 4 bases and J 4 bases; bases outside gene matches: 5. Per germline, CDR1 SEHNR and CDR2 FQNEAQ (reference sequence). The CDR3 length is 14 residues. The source is a human donor in good health. The sample consisted of CD4+ T cells from blood buffy coats. J is TRBJ2-3 and V is TRBV7-9; 7 nucleotides match TRBD1. CDR3 region: CASSSYGTADTQYF. The CDR3 DNA reads TGTGCCAGCAGCTCCTACGGGACAGCAGATACGCAGTATTTT.